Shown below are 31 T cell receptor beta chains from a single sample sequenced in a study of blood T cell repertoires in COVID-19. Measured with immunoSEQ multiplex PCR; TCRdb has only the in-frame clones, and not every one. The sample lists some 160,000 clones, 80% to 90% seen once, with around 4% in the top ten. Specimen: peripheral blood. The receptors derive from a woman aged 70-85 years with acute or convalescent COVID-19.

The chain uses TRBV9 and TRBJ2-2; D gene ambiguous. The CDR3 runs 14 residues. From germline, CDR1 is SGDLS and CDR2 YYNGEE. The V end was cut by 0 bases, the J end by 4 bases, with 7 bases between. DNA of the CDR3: TGTGCCAGCAGCGTAGTAGAGATCACCGGGGAGCTGTTTTTT. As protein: CASSVVEITGELFF. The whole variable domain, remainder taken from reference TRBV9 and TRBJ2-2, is DSGVTQTPKHLITATGQRVTLRCSPRSGDLSVYWYQQSLDQGLQFLIQYYNGEERAKGNILERFSAQQFPDLHSELNLSSLELGDSALYFCASSVVEITGELFFGEGSRLTVL.

The CDR3 protein is CASSQARLAGYEQYF. The CDR3 nucleotides are TGTGCCAGCAGCCAAGCTCGACTAGCGGGATACGAGCAGTACTTC. The chain has TRBV4-2 and TRBJ2-7; 11 nucleotides agree with TRBD2. After removal of 1 base from V and 4 bases from J, the junction contained 3 bases not matched to a gene. Germline V lookup: CDR1 LGHNA, CDR2 YNFKEQ. This CDR3 has 15 residues.

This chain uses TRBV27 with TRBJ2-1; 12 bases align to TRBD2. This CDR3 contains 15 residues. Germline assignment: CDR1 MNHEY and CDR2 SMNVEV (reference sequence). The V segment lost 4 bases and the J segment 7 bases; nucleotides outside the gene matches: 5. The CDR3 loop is CASSSRTSGANEQFF. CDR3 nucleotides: TGTGCCAGCAGTTCTCGGACTAGCGGGGCGAATGAGCAGTTCTTC.

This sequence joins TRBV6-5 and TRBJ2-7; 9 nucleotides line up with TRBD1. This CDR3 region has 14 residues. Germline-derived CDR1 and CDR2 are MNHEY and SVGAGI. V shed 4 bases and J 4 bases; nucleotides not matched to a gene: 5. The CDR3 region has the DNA TGTGCCAGCAGTTCCCACAGGGGGCAGTACGAGCAGTACTTC. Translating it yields CASSSHRGQYEQYF.

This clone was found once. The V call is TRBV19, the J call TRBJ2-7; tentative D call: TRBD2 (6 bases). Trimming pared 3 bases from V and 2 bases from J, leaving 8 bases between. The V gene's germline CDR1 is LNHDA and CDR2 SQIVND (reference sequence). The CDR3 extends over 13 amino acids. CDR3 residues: CASSMGGPYEQYF. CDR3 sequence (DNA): TGTGCCAGTAGTATGGGGGGTCCCTACGAGCAGTACTTC.

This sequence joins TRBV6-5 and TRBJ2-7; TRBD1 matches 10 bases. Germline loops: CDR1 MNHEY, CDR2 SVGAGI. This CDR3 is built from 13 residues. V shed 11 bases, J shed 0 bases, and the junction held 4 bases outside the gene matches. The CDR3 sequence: CAGQGGSSYEQYF. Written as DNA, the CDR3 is TGTGCCGGACAGGGGGGGAGCTCCTACGAGCAGTACTTC.

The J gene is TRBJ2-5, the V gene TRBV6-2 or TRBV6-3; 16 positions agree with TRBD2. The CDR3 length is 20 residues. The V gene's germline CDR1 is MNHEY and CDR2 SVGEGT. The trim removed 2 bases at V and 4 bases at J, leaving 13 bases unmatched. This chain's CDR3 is CASSYGSPGLAGGYGETQYF. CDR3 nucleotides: TGTGCCAGCAGTTACGGTTCGCCGGGACTAGCGGGAGGGTATGGAGAGACCCAGTACTTC.

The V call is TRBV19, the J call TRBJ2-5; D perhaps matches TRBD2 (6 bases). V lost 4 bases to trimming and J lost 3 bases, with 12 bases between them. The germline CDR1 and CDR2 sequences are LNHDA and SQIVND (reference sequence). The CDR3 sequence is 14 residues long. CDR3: CASSSGALKETQYF. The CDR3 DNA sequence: TGTGCCAGTAGTAGCGGGGCCCTAAAAGAGACCCAGTACTTC. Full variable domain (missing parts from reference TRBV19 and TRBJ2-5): DGGITQSPKYLFRKEGQNVTLSCEQNLNHDAMYWYRQDPGQGLRLIYYSQIVNDFQKGDIAEGYSVSREKKESFPLTVTSAQKNPTAFYLCASSSGALKETQYFGPGTRLLVL.

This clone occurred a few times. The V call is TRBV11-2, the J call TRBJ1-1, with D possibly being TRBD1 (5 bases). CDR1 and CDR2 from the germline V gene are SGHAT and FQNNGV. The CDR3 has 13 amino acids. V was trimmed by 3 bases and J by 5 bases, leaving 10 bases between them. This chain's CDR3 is CASSFTQATEAFF. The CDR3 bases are TGTGCCAGCAGCTTTACACAGGCAACTGAAGCTTTCTTT.

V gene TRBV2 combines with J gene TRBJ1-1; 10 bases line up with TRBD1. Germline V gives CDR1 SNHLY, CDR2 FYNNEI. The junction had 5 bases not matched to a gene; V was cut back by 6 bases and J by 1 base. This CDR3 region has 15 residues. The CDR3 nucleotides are TGTGCCAGCAGGGAGGACAGGGGGGGGAACACTGAAGCTTTCTTT. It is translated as CASREDRGGNTEAFF.

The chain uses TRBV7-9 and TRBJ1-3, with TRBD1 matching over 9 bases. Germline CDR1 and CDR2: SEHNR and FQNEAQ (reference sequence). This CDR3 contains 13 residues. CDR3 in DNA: TGTGCTTGGGACAGGGTGAGGGGAAACACCATATATTTT. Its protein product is CAWDRVRGNTIYF.

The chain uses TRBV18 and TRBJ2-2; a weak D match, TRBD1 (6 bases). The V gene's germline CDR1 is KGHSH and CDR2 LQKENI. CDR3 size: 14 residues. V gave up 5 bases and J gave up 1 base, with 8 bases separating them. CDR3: CASSSDRNTGELFF. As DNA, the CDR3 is TGTGCCAGCTCATCGGACAGGAACACCGGGGAGCTGTTTTTT.

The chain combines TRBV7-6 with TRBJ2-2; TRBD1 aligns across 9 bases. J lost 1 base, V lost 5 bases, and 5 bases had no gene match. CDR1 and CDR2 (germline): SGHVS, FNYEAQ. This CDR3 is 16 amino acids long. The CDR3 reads CASSIGTGMNTGELFF. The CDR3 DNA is TGTGCCAGCAGCATAGGGACAGGGATGAACACCGGGGAGCTGTTTTTT.

Written as DNA, the CDR3 is TGTGCCAGCAGCTTCGACGGGACTAACACAGATACGCAGTATTTT. Protein: CASSFDGTNTDTQYF. The genes are TRBV4-2 and TRBJ2-3; 7 nucleotides agree with TRBD2. Germline trimming cut 5 bases from V and 2 bases from J; bases unmatched to any gene: 7. The CDR3 sequence is 15 residues long. CDR1 is LGHNA and CDR2 is YNFKEQ in the germline V gene.

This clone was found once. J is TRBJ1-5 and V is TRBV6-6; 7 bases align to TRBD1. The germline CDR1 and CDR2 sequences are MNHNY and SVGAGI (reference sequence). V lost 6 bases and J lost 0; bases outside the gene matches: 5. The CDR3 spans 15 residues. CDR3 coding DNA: TGTGCCAGCAGAACGACAGGGTATAGCAATCAGCCCCAGCATTTT. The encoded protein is CASRTTGYSNQPQHF.

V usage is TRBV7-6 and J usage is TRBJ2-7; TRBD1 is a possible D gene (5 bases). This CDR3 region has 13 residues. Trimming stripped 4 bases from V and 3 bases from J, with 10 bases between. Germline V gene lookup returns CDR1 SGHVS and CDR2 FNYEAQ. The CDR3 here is CASSSGLGYEQYF. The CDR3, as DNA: TGTGCCAGCAGCTCAGGGTTGGGCTACGAGCAGTACTTC.

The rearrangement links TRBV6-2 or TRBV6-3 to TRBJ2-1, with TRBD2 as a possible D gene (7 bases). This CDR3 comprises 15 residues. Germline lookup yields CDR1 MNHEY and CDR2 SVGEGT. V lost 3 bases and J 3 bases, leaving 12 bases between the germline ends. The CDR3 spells CASSYGGADYNEQFF. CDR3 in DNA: TGTGCCAGCAGTTATGGGGGGGCTGACTACAATGAGCAGTTCTTC.

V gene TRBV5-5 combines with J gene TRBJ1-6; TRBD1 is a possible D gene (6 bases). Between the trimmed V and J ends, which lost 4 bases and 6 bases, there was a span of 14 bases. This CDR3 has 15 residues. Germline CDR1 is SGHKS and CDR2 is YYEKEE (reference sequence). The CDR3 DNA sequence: TGTGCCAGCAGCCCAGGGGCAGACAGTAATTCACCCCTCCACTTT. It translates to CASSPGADSNSPLHF.

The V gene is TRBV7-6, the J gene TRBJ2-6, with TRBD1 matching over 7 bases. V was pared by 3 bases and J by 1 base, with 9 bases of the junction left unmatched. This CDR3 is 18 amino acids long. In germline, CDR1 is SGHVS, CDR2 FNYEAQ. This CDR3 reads CASSLVPGGGSGANVLTF. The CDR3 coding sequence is TGTGCCAGCAGCTTGGTACCAGGGGGTGGGTCTGGGGCCAACGTCCTGACTTTC.

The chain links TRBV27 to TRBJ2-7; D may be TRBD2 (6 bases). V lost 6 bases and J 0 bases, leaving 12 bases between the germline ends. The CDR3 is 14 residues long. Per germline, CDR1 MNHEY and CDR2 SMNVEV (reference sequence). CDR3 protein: CASRGGLSSYEQYF. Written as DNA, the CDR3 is TGTGCCAGCAGGGGGGGACTGAGCTCCTACGAGCAGTACTTC.

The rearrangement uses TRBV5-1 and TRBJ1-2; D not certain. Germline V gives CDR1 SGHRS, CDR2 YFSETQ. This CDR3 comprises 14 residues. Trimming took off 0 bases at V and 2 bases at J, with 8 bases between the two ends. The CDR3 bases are TGCGCCAGCAGCTTGGAAGGGAGGAACTATGGCTACACCTTC. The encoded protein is CASSLEGRNYGYTF. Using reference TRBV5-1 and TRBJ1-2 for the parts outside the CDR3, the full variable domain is KAGVTQTPRYLIKTRGQQVTLSCSPISGHRSVSWYQQTPGQGLQFLFEYFSETQRNKGNFPGRFSGRQFSNSRSEMNVSTLELGDSALYLCASSLEGRNYGYTFGSGTRLTVV.

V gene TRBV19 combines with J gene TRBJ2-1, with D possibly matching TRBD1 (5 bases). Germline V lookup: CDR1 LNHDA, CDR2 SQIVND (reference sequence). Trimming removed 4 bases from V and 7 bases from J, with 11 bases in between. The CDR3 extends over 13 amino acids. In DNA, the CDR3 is TGTGCCAGTAGTAACCCCCAGGGAAATGAGCAGTTCTTC. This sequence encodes CASSNPQGNEQFF.

CDR3 region: CASNAGTGNYGYTF. Here the CDR3 DNA reads TGCGCCAGCAACGCCGGGACAGGGAACTATGGCTACACCTTC. The chain has TRBV5-1 and TRBJ1-2, with TRBD1 matching 9 bases. The J segment lost 2 bases and the V segment lost 6 bases, leaving 5 bases of the junction unmatched. The CDR3 consists of 14 residues. Germline CDR1 and CDR2: SGHRS and YFSETQ. The full variable domain, in which reference TRBV5-1 and TRBJ1-2 provide the parts outside the CDR3, is KAGVTQTPRYLIKTRGQQVTLSCSPISGHRSVSWYQQTPGQGLQFLFEYFSETQRNKGNFPGRFSGRQFSNSRSEMNVSTLELGDSALYLCASNAGTGNYGYTFGSGTRLTVV.

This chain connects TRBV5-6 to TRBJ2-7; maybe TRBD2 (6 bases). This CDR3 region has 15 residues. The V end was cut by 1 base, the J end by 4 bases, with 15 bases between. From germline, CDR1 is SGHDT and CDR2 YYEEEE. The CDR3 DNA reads TGTGCCAGCAGCTTGCCCTTAACTAGCTTTTACGAGCAGTACTTC. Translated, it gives CASSLPLTSFYEQYF.

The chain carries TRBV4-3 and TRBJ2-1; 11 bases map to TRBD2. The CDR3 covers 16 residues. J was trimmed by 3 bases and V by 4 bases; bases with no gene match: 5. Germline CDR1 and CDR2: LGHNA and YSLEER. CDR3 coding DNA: TGCGCCAGCAGCCGGACGACTAGCGGGGTCTACAATGAGCAGTTCTTC. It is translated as CASSRTTSGVYNEQFF.

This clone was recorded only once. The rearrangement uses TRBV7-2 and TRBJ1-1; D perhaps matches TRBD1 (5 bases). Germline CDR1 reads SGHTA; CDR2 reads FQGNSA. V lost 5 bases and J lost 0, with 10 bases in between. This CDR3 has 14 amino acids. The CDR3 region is CASSRGGMNTEAFF. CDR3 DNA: TGTGCCAGCAGCCGGGGGGGGATGAACACTGAAGCTTTCTTT.

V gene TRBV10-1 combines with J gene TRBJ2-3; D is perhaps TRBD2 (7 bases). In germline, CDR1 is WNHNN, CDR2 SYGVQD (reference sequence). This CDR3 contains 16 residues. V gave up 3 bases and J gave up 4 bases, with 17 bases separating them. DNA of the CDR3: TGCGCCAGCAGTGAACTCGGGGGGCCAGCGCCAGATACGCAGTATTTT. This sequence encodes CASSELGGPAPDTQYF.

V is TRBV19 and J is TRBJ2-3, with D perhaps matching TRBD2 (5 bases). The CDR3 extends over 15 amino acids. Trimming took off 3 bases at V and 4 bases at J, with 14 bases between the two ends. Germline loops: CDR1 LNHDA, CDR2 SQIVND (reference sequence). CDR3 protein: CASSMGSGSADTQYF. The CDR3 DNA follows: TGTGCCAGTAGTATGGGGAGCGGCTCGGCAGATACGCAGTATTTT.

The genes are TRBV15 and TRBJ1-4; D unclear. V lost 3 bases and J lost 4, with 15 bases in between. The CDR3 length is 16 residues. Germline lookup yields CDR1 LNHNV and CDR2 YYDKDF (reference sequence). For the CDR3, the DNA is TGTGCCACCAGCAGCCCTGTAGGTCGGGGTAATGAAAAACTGTTTTTT. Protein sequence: CATSSPVGRGNEKLFF. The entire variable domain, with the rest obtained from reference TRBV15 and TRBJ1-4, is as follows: DAMVIQNPRYQVTQFGKPVTLSCSQTLNHNVMYWYQQKSSQAPKLLFHYYDKDFNNEADTPDNFQSRRPNTSFCFLDIRSPGLGDTAMYLCATSSPVGRGNEKLFFGSGTQLSVL.

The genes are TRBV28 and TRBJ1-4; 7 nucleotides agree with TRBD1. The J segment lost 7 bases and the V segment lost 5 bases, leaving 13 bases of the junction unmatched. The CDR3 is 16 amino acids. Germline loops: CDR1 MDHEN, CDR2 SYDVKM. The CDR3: CASSKMTQGMGEKLFF. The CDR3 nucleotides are TGTGCCAGCAGTAAAATGACACAGGGGATGGGTGAAAAACTGTTTTTT.

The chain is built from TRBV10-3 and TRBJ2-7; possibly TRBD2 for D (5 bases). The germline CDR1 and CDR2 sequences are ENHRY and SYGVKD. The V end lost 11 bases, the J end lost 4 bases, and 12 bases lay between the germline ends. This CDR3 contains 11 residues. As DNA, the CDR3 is TGTGCCCCCCCGTCGGGGTACGAGCAGTACTTC. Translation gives CAPPSGYEQYF.